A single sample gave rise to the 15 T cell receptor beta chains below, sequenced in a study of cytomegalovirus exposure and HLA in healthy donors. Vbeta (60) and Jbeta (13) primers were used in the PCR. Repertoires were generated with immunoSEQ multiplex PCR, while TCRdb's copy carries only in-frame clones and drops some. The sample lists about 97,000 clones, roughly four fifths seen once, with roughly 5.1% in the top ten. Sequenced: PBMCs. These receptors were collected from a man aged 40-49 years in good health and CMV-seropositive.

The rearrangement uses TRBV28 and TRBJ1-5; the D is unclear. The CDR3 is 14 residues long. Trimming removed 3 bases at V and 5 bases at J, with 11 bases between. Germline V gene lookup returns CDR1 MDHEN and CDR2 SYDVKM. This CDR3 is CASSLGREYQPQHF. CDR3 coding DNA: TGTGCCAGCAGTTTGGGGAGGGAGTATCAGCCCCAGCATTTT. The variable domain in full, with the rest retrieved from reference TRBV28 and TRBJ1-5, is DVKVTQSSRYLVKRTGEKVFLECVQDMDHENMFWYRQDPGLGLRLIYFSYDVKMKEKGDIPEGYSVSREKKERFSLILESASTNQTSMYLCASSLGREYQPQHFGDGTRLSIL.

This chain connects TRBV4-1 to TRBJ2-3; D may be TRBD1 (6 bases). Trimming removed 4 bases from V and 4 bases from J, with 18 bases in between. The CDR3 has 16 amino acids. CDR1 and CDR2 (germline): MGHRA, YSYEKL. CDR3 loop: CASSRVQTGQADTQYF. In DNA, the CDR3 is TGCGCCAGCAGCCGAGTCCAAACAGGGCAGGCAGATACGCAGTATTTT.

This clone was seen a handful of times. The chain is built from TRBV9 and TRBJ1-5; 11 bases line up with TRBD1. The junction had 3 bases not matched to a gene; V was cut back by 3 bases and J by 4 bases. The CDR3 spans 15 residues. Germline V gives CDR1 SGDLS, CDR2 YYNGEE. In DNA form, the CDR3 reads TGTGCCAGCAGCGCAGGACAGGGGGCGAATCAGCCCCAGCATTTT. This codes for CASSAGQGANQPQHF.

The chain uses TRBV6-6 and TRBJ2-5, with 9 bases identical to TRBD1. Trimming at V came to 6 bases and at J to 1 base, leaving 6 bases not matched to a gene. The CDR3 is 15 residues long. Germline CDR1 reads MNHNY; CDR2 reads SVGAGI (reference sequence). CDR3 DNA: TGTGCCAGCAGCCCCGGACAGGGGCCCCAAGAGACCCAGTACTTC. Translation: CASSPGQGPQETQYF.

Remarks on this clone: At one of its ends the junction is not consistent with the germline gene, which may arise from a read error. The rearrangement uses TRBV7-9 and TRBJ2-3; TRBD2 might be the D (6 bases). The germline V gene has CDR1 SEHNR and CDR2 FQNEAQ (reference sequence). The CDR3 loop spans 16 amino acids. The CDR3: CSSSLQSSEPTDTQYF. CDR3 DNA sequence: TGTTCCAGCAGCTTACAGTCTAGCGAGCCCACAGATACGCAGTATTTT.

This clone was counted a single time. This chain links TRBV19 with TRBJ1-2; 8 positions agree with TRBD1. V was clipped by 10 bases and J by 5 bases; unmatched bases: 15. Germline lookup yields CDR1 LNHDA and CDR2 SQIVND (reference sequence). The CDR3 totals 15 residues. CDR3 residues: CATNEPGQAKYGYTF. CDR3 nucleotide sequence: TGTGCCACTAACGAGCCGGGACAGGCAAAATATGGCTACACCTTC.

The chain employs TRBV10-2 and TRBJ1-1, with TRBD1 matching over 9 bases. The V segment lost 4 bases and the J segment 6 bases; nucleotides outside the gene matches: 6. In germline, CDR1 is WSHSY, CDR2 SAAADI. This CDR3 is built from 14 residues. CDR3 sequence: CASSALDRGPEAFF. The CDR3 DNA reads TGCGCCAGCAGTGCCCTGGACAGGGGACCTGAAGCTTTCTTT.

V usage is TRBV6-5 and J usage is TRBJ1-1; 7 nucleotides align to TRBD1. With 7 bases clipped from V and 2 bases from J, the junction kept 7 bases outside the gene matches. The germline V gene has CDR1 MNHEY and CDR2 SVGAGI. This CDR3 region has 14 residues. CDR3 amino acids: CASITYRGNTEAFF. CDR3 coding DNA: TGTGCCAGCATTACCTACAGGGGTAACACTGAAGCTTTCTTT.

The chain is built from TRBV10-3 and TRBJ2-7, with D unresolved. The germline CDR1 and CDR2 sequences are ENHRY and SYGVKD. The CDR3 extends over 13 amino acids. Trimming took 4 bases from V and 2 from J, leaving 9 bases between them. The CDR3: CAISVTETYEQYF. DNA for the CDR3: TGTGCCATCAGTGTCACTGAGACCTACGAGCAGTACTTC.

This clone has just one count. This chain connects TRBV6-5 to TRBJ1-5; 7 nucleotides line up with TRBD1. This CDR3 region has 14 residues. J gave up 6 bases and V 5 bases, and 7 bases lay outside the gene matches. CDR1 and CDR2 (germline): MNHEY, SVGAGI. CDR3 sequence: CASSRTTGLQPQHF. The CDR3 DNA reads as TGTGCCAGCAGTCGAACGACAGGGCTTCAGCCCCAGCATTTT.

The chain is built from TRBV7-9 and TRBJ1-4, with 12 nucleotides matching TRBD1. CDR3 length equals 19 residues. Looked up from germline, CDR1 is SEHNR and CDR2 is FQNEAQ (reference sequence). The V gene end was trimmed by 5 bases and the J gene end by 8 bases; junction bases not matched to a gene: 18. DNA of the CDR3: TGTGCCAGCAGCGATACAAGCGGGACAGGGGGCGTGTTGGGAGAAAAACTGTTTTTT. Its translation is CASSDTSGTGGVLGEKLFF.

DNA of the CDR3: TGTGCCAGCAGCGTAAGACAGGGGGATGGCACTGAAGCTTTCTTT. Translating gives CASSVRQGDGTEAFF. The rearrangement joins TRBV9 to TRBJ1-1; 9 nucleotides match TRBD1. Germline trimming cut 1 base from V and 4 bases from J; bases unmatched to any gene: 5. This CDR3 is 15 amino acids long. Looked up from germline, CDR1 is SGDLS and CDR2 is YYNGEE.

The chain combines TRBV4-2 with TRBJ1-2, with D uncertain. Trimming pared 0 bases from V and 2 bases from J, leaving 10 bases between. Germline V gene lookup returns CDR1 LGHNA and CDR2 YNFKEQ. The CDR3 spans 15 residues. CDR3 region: CASSQDSGRNYGYTF. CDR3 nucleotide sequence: TGTGCCAGCAGCCAAGATTCTGGCAGGAACTATGGCTACACCTTC.

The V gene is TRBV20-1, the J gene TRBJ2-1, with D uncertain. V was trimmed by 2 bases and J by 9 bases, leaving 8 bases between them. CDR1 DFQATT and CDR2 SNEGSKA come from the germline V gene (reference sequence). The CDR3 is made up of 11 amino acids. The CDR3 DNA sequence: TGCAGTGCTAGAAACTCTAGTGAGCAGTTCTTC. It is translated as CSARNSSEQFF.

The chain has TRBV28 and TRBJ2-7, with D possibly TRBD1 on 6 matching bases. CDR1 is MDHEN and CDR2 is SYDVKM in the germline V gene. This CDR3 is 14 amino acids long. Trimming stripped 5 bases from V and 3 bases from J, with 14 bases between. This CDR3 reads CASSRNRDHYEQYF. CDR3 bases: TGTGCCAGCAGTCGGAACAGGGACCACTACGAGCAGTACTTC.